The entry below describes one T cell receptor (beta chain). What it recognizes is unknown. This entry is derived from a study of vaccination and CD4 T cells after COVID-19. The treatment is: roughly 11-day PBMC culture with coronavirus spike peptide pools or control peptides (ViraFEST assay). Peptide-pool expansion of antigen-specific T cells preceded TCR sequencing in ViraFEST. Cultured CD4+ T-cell DNA underwent Oncomine TCR Beta short-read sequencing. MiXCR was run by TCRdb on the PCR reads, yielding one entry per CDR3 protein. This sample has about 21,000 distinct CDR3 sequences, with over 50% found just once. The germline V gene encodes CDR1 SGHVS and CDR2 FQNEAQ. The CDR3 runs to 14 residues. V lost 4 bases and J lost 6; bases outside the gene matches: 7.

The sample comprised CD4+ T cells from blood, cultured in vitro. The TCR sequence derives from a human donor who had recovered from COVID-19. This sequence joins TRBV7-8 and TRBJ2-3; the match to TRBD2 covers 7 bases. The CDR3: CASSYGTTPDTQYF. The DNA for the CDR3 is TGTGCCAGCAGCTACGGGACTACACCCGATACGCAGTATTTT.